This TCR beta chain derives from a study of T cell repertoires in cytomegalovirus infection. TCRdb itself ran the reads through MiXCR, one entry per CDR3 protein. The table includes 250,000 or so distinct CDR3 sequences, about a sixth detected once. This clonotype was counted only a few times. Sequencing input: CD8+ T cells from PBMCs. The source of this sequence is a human donor in good health (CMV status not recorded). Some clones in this sample may be carry-over from other donors' samples.

Here the CDR3 DNA reads TGTGCCAGCAGCGAATCCGGGACAGGGGGGCTTGGCTACACCTTC. Protein: CASSESGTGGLGYTF. J is TRBJ1-2 and V is TRBV7-9; TRBD1 aligns across 11 bases. The CDR3 totals 15 residues. CDR1 is SEHNR, CDR2 FQNEAQ, per germline (reference sequence). Trimming cost V 5 bases and J 7 bases; bases outside gene matches: 9.